These 28 T cell receptor beta chains were sequenced from one sample in a study of radiotherapy plus CTLA-4 blockade in lung cancer. The table came from immunoSEQ multiplex PCR; TCRdb's copy has only in-frame clones and leaves some out. The profile shows about 62,000 clones, 70% to 80% of them singletons. The source was peripheral blood, collected from a patient treated with radiotherapy plus ipilimumab. Receptors were obtained from a human donor with non-small cell lung cancer who had a complete response to radiotherapy plus ipilimumab.

Remarks on this clone: The CDR3 does not end in the conserved phenylalanine or tryptophan, so this is likely a read error. The rearrangement links TRBV6-5 to TRBJ1-2; 7 nucleotides line up with TRBD1. The CDR3 runs 15 residues. CDR1 is MNHEY, CDR2 SVGAGI, per germline. Trimming cost V 2 bases and J 4 bases; bases outside gene matches: 7. The CDR3 DNA follows: TGTGCCAGCAGTTACCTCGACAGGGCTGGCTATGGCTACACCTCC. This encodes CASSYLDRAGYGYTS.

The chain carries TRBV2 and TRBJ2-7; perhaps TRBD1 as D (6 bases). CDR3 length: 14 amino acids. V shed 4 bases and J shed 4 bases, with 14 bases lying between them. CDR1 is SNHLY and CDR2 is FYNNEI in the germline V gene. The CDR3 loop is CASSGGHRRYEQYF. In nucleotides, the CDR3 is TGTGCCAGCAGTGGGGGACATAGAAGGTACGAGCAGTACTTC. The complete variable domain, with remaining parts taken from reference TRBV2 and TRBJ2-7, reads EPEVTQTPSHQVTQMGQEVILRCVPISNHLYFYWYRQILGQKVEFLVSFYNNEISEKSEIFDDQFSVERPDGSNFTLKIRSTKLEDSAMYFCASSGGHRRYEQYFGPGTRLTVT.

J is TRBJ2-2 and V is TRBV11-2, with D unclear. Germline V gene lookup returns CDR1 SGHAT and CDR2 FQNNGV. This CDR3 comprises 16 residues. V was trimmed by 2 bases and J by 5 bases, leaving 15 bases between them. The CDR3 protein is CASSLRLGLGTGELFF. CDR3 bases: TGTGCCAGCAGCTTACGTTTGGGCCTTGGGACCGGGGAGCTGTTTTTT.

Here the CDR3 reads CASSASRGLNTGELFF. The CDR3 DNA is TGTGCCAGCAGTGCCTCGAGGGGACTTAACACCGGGGAGCTGTTTTTT. The rearrangement uses TRBV27 and TRBJ2-2; weak D call: TRBD2 (6 bases). Germline V gene data show CDR1 as MNHEY and CDR2 as SMNVEV (reference sequence). The CDR3 extends over 16 amino acids. Trimming pared 5 bases from V and 2 bases from J, leaving 15 bases between.

The chain recombines TRBV29-1 with TRBJ1-2; tentative D call: TRBD1 (6 bases). CDR1 is SQVTM and CDR2 is ANQGSEA in the germline V gene. Between the trimmed V and J ends, which lost 7 bases and 4 bases, there was a span of 13 bases. The CDR3 extends over 12 amino acids. The CDR3 DNA follows: TGCAGCGCAGGGGATCAGGGCTATGGCTACACCTTC. Protein: CSAGDQGYGYTF.

As concerns this clone: One junction end disagrees with the germline gene, perhaps due to a read error. This rearrangement joins TRBV2 to TRBJ2-1; 8 bases are a match to TRBD2. This CDR3 has 17 residues. Germline values: CDR1 SNHLY, CDR2 FYNNEI. The DNA for the CDR3 is TGTGCCAGCAGCGGCCCCCTTTCCAGCGGGAGAAGCCTTTTGCCGCTCTTC. Translated, it gives CASSGPLSSGRSLLPLF.

This chain connects TRBV6-5 to TRBJ2-4; 8 positions agree with TRBD1. J lost 3 bases, V lost 4 bases, and 2 bases had no gene match. The CDR3 covers 14 residues. Germline V lookup: CDR1 MNHEY, CDR2 SVGAGI. This chain's CDR3 is CASSFDRGKNIQYF. CDR3 nucleotide sequence: TGTGCCAGCAGTTTCGACAGGGGCAAAAACATTCAGTACTTC.

CDR3 sequence reads: CASSAGTVGAGELFF. Written as DNA, the CDR3 is TGTGCCAGCAGTGCGGGGACAGTCGGCGCCGGGGAGCTGTTTTTT. The rearrangement joins TRBV28 to TRBJ2-2, with D tentatively TRBD1 (7 bases). The V gene lost 5 bases and the J gene lost 6 bases, with 16 bases spanning the gap. CDR3 length: 15 amino acids. Germline V gives CDR1 MDHEN, CDR2 SYDVKM.

CDR3 region: CASSLFRTGTDGYTF. For the CDR3, the DNA is TGTGCCAGCAGCTTATTCCGGACAGGGACTGATGGCTACACCTTC. The rearrangement uses TRBV7-2 and TRBJ1-2; 8 positions agree with TRBD1. Germline V gene data show CDR1 as SGHTA and CDR2 as FQGNSA. With V trimmed by 2 bases and J by 6 bases, 8 bases remained unmatched. The CDR3 has 15 amino acids.

The chain joins TRBV11-3 to TRBJ2-7; D uncertain. CDR3 length equals 14 residues. Trimming removed 5 bases at V and 2 bases at J, with 13 bases between. Germline V gene lookup returns CDR1 SGHNT and CDR2 YENEEA. The chain's CDR3 is CASSTAGSPYEQYF. Here the CDR3 DNA reads TGTGCCAGCAGCACGGCCGGGTCCCCCTACGAGCAGTACTTC.

This chain links TRBV11-2 with TRBJ1-3; 8 bases are shared with TRBD1. This CDR3 region has 15 residues. Germline V gives CDR1 SGHAT, CDR2 FQNNGV. The J segment lost 3 bases and the V segment lost 4 bases, leaving 5 bases of the junction unmatched. The CDR3 protein is CASSSQGAYGNTIYF. CDR3 DNA: TGTGCCAGCAGCTCCCAGGGGGCGTATGGAAACACCATATATTTT.

The rearrangement joins TRBV7-2 to TRBJ1-2; D unclear. The germline gives CDR1 SGHTA, CDR2 FQGNSA. V gave up 3 bases and J gave up 8 bases, with 7 bases separating them. This CDR3 is 11 amino acids long. CDR3 sequence reads: CASSFRGGYTF. CDR3 DNA: TGTGCCAGCAGCTTCCGAGGGGGCTACACCTTC. Supplemented by reference TRBV7-2 and TRBJ1-2, the full variable domain reads GAGVSQSPSNKVTEKGKDVELRCDPISGHTALYWYRQSLGQGLEFLIYFQGNSAPDKSGLPSDRFSAERTGGSVSTLTIQRTQQEDSAVYLCASSFRGGYTFGSGTRLTVV.

This clone was seen once. The chain uses TRBV6-1 and TRBJ2-7, with TRBD1 as a possible D gene (5 bases). The CDR3 is 12 amino acids. CDR1 is MNHNS and CDR2 is SASEGT in the germline V gene. The V and J ends lost 7 bases and 3 bases respectively, with 10 bases between them. The CDR3 spells CASTRTIYEQYF. The CDR3 DNA reads as TGTGCCAGCACGCGGACAATCTACGAGCAGTACTTC.

The chain recombines TRBV5-8 with TRBJ1-5, with a possible D match to TRBD1 (6 bases). Trimming took off 4 bases at V and 1 base at J, with 15 bases between the two ends. Germline V CDR1 and CDR2: SGHTS, YDEGEE. The CDR3 contains 16 residues. Here the CDR3 reads CASSQQGSASNQPQHF. The CDR3 DNA sequence: TGTGCCAGCAGCCAACAGGGCTCCGCGAGCAATCAGCCCCAGCATTTT.

The chain couples TRBV10-3 to TRBJ2-7; 11 positions match TRBD2. The CDR3 covers 15 residues. After removal of 10 bases from V and 0 bases from J, the junction contained 8 bases not matched to a gene. From germline, CDR1 is ENHRY and CDR2 SYGVKD. The CDR3 DNA follows: TGTGCCAGCTTCCCCGGGACTAGCGGCTCCTACGAGCAGTACTTC. Its protein is CASFPGTSGSYEQYF.

The chain is built from TRBV27 and TRBJ2-7; D ambiguous. The ends were cut back, 2 bases at V and 0 bases at J, with 8 bases in the middle. This CDR3 region has 14 residues. The germline gives CDR1 MNHEY, CDR2 SMNVEV (reference sequence). In nucleotides, the CDR3 is TGTGCCAGCAGTTTAGAGTGGAGCTCCTACGAGCAGTACTTC. It codes for CASSLEWSSYEQYF.

The chain recombines TRBV9 with TRBJ2-7; D remains unclear. The CDR3 extends over 12 amino acids. Trimming removed 3 bases at V and 6 bases at J, with 10 bases between. From germline, CDR1 is SGDLS and CDR2 YYNGEE. CDR3 sequence: CASSAPGFEQYF. The CDR3, as DNA: TGTGCCAGCAGCGCCCCAGGTTTCGAGCAGTACTTC.

The rearrangement links TRBV30 to TRBJ1-2; TRBD1 is a possible D gene (5 bases). The CDR3 is 13 amino acids. With 5 bases removed from V and 5 bases from J, the gap between germline ends came to 15 bases. Germline CDR1 GTSNPN, CDR2 SVGIG (reference sequence). The CDR3 region is CAWDRGRGYGYTF. The CDR3 region has the DNA TGTGCCTGGGACCGAGGACGGGGGTATGGCTACACCTTC.

The CDR3, as DNA: TGTGCCAGCAGTTACCCGGGACATCTCTATGGCTACACCTTC. This codes for CASSYPGHLYGYTF. The V gene is TRBV6-5, the J gene TRBJ1-2; D might be TRBD1 (6 bases). Trimming took 2 bases from V and 4 from J, leaving 11 bases between them. The CDR3 extends over 14 amino acids. In germline, CDR1 is MNHEY, CDR2 SVGAGI.

This clone was observed a handful of times. The chain carries TRBV9 and TRBJ2-5; TRBD1 matches at 12 bases. Losses at the gene ends were 4 bases for V and 5 bases for J; bases not matched to a gene: 6. CDR3 length equals 15 residues. Germline loops: CDR1 SGDLS, CDR2 YYNGEE. CDR3 nucleotide sequence: TGTGCCAGCAGCTCCGGGACAGGGGGCTGGGAGACCCAGTACTTC. Translated: CASSSGTGGWETQYF.

This clone was counted a few times. The gene calls are TRBV6-6 and TRBJ1-5; 7 nucleotides match TRBD1. Per the germline V gene, CDR1 is MNHNY and CDR2 is SVGAGI (reference sequence). V was pared by 0 bases and J by 7 bases, with 6 bases of the junction left unmatched. This CDR3 comprises 15 residues. The CDR3 loop is CASSYSDRVAQPQHF. CDR3 sequence (DNA): TGTGCCAGCAGTTACTCCGACAGGGTTGCACAGCCCCAGCATTTT.

The V gene is TRBV5-1, the J gene TRBJ2-1; 11 positions agree with TRBD2. The CDR3 covers 14 residues. V lost 6 bases to trimming and J lost 3 bases; unmatched junction nucleotides: 2. Germline V lookup: CDR1 SGHRS, CDR2 YFSETQ. The CDR3 loop is CASTLAGGYNEQFF. The CDR3 DNA sequence: TGCGCCAGCACGCTAGCGGGAGGCTACAATGAGCAGTTCTTC.

This chain joins TRBV5-1 and TRBJ2-7, with TRBD1 matching over 7 bases. The length of the CDR3 is 17 residues. Germline V gives CDR1 SGHRS, CDR2 YFSETQ. V shed 0 bases, J shed 1 base, and the junction held 10 bases outside the gene matches. CDR3 bases: TGCGCCAGCAGCTTGGGTACGACAGGGAATCCATCCTACGAGCAGTACTTC. Translation: CASSLGTTGNPSYEQYF.

The chain recombines TRBV18 with TRBJ1-1; TRBD1 matches at 11 bases. CDR1 is KGHSH, CDR2 LQKENI, per germline. V shed 2 bases and J 4 bases; nucleotides not matched to a gene: 0. The CDR3 runs to 14 residues. Here the CDR3 reads CASSPGTGGTEAFF. CDR3 in DNA: TGTGCCAGCTCACCAGGGACAGGGGGCACTGAAGCTTTCTTT.

This CDR3 reads CASSQTQTSGYEQYF. CDR3 DNA sequence: TGCGCCAGCAGCCAAACTCAAACGAGCGGGTACGAGCAGTACTTC. The rearrangement joins TRBV4-1 to TRBJ2-7, with D perhaps TRBD2 (6 bases). The V gene lost 2 bases and the J gene lost 4 bases, with 15 bases spanning the gap. The CDR3 sequence is 15 residues long. Germline CDR1 is MGHRA and CDR2 is YSYEKL.

CDR3 amino acids: CASSEAGLRYEQYF. In DNA, the CDR3 is TGTGCCAGCAGTGAGGCCGGATTGAGGTACGAGCAGTACTTC. This chain joins TRBV6-1 and TRBJ2-7, with no clear D. Germline V gene sequence: CDR1 MNHNS, CDR2 SASEGT. With 3 bases removed from V and 4 bases from J, the gap between germline ends came to 13 bases. The CDR3 loop spans 14 amino acids.

The chain combines TRBV28 with TRBJ1-2; D is unresolved. The CDR3 extends over 12 amino acids. Trimming pared 6 bases from V and 8 bases from J, leaving 13 bases between. CDR1 is MDHEN and CDR2 is SYDVKM in the germline V gene. The chain's CDR3 is CASSSRAWGYTF. The CDR3 DNA reads as TGTGCCAGCAGCTCGAGAGCCTGGGGCTACACCTTC.

This chain joins TRBV11-2 and TRBJ2-5, with 9 bases matching TRBD2. V dropped 4 bases and J dropped 2; count of bases not matched to a gene: 8. CDR1 and CDR2 from the germline V gene are SGHAT and FQNNGV. The CDR3 loop spans 16 amino acids. This CDR3 reads CASSSPGTSRQETQYF. The CDR3 DNA reads TGTGCCAGCAGCTCCCCCGGGACTAGCAGGCAAGAGACCCAGTACTTC.